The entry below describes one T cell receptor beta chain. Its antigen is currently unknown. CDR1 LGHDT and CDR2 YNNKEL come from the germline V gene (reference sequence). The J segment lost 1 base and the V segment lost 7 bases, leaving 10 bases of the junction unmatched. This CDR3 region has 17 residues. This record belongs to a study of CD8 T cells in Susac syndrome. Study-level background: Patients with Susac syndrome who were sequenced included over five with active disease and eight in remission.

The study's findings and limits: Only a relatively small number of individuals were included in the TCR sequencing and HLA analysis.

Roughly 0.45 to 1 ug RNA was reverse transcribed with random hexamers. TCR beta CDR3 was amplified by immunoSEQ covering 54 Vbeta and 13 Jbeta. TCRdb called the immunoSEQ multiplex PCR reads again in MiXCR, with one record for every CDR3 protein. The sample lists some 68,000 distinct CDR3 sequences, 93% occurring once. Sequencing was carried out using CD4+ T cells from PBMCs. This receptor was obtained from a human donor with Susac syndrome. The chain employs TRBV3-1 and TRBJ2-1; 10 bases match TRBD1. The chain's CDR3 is CASIPGPGQGSYNEQFF. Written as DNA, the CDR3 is TGTGCCAGCATTCCTGGGCCGGGACAGGGGTCCTACAATGAGCAGTTCTTC.